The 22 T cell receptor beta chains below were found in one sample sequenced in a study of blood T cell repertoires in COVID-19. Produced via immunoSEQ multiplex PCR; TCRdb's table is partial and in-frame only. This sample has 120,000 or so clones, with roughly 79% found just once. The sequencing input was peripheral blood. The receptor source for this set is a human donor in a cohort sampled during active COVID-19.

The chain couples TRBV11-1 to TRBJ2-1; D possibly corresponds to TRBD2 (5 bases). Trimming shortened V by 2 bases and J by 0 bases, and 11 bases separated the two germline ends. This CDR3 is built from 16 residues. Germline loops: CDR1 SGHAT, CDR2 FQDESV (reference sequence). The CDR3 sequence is CASSLRVSGSYNEQFF. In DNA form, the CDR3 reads TGTGCCAGCAGCTTACGAGTCAGCGGCTCCTACAATGAGCAGTTCTTC.

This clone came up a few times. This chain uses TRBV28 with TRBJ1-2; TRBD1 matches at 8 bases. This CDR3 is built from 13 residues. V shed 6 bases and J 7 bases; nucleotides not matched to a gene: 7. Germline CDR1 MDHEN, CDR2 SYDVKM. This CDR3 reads CASSSGTGTGYTF. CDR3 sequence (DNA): TGTGCCAGCAGCTCCGGGACAGGTACTGGCTACACCTTC.

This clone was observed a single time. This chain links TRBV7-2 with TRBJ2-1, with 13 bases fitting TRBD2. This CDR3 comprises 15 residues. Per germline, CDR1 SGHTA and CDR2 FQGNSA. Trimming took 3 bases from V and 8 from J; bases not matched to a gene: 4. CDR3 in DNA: TGTGCCAGCAGCTTCGGACTAGCGGGAGTTGATGAGCAGTTCTTC. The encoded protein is CASSFGLAGVDEQFF.

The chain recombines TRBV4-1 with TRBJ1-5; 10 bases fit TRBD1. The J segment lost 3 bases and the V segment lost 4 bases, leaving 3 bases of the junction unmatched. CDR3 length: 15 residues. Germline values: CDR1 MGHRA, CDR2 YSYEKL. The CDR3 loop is CASSPGQGNNQPQHF. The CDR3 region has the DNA TGCGCCAGCAGCCCGGGACAGGGGAACAATCAGCCCCAGCATTTT.

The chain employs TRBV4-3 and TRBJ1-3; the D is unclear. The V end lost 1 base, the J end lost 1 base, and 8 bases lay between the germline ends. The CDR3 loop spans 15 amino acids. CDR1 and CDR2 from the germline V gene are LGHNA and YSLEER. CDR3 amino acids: CASSQGVPSGNTIYF. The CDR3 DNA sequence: TGCGCCAGCAGCCAAGGAGTGCCATCTGGAAACACCATATATTTT.

CDR3: CASSLRTGVNTEAFF. The CDR3 DNA reads as TGTGCCAGCAGCTTGCGCACAGGGGTGAACACTGAAGCTTTCTTT. The chain combines TRBV5-6 with TRBJ1-1, with 7 positions matching TRBD1. The CDR3 contains 15 residues. The V segment lost 1 base and the J segment 0 bases; nucleotides outside the gene matches: 3. CDR1 is SGHDT and CDR2 is YYEEEE in the germline V gene.

The CDR3 reads CASSPPSPRQNTEAFF. Here the CDR3 DNA reads TGTGCCAGCAGCCCACCTTCCCCCAGGCAGAACACTGAAGCTTTCTTT. The V gene is TRBV9, the J gene TRBJ1-1; D call uncertain. The germline V gene has CDR1 SGDLS and CDR2 YYNGEE. V lost 4 bases to trimming and J lost 1 base, with 17 bases between them. CDR3 length equals 16 residues. Supplemented by reference TRBV9 and TRBJ1-1, the full variable domain reads DSGVTQTPKHLITATGQRVTLRCSPRSGDLSVYWYQQSLDQGLQFLIQYYNGEERAKGNILERFSAQQFPDLHSELNLSSLELGDSALYFCASSPPSPRQNTEAFFGQGTRLTVV.

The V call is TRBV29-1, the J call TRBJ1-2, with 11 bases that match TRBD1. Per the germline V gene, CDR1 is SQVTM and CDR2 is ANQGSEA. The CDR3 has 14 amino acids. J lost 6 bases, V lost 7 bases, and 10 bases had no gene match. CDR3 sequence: CSELGGTGGDGYTF. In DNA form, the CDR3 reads TGCAGCGAACTAGGCGGGACAGGGGGTGATGGCTACACCTTC. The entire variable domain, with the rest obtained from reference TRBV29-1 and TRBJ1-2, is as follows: SAVISQKPSRDICQRGTSLTIQCQVDSQVTMMFWYRQQPGQSLTLIATANQGSEATYESGFVIDKFPISRPNLTFSTLTVSNMSPEDSSIYLCSELGGTGGDGYTFGSGTRLTVV.

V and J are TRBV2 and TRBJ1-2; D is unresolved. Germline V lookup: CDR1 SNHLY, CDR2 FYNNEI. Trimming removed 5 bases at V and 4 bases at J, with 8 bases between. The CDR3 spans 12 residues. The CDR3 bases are TGTGCCAGCAGTAACGGACTCTATGGCTACACCTTC. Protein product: CASSNGLYGYTF.

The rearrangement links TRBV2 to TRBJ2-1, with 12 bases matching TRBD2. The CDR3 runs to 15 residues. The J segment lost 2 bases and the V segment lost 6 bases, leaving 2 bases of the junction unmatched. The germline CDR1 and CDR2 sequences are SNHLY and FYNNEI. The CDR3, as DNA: TGTGCCAGCAGGGCTAGCGGGGGGGCCTACAATGAGCAGTTCTTC. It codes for CASRASGGAYNEQFF.

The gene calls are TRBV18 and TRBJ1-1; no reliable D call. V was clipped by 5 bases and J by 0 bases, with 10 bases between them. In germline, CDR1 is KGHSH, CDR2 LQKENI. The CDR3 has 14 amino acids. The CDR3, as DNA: TGTGCCAGCTCAGGGAGTATTATGAACACTGAAGCTTTCTTT. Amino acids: CASSGSIMNTEAFF.

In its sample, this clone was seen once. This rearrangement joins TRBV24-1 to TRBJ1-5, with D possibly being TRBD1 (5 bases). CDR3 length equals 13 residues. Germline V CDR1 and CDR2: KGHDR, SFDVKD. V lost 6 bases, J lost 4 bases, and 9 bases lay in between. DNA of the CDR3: TGTGCCACCAGTTGGCAGGGTAATCAGCCCCAGCATTTT. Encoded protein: CATSWQGNQPQHF.

CDR3 DNA: TGTGCCAGCAGCCCGGGACTTCCAGCCAACTATGGCTACACCTTC. Amino acids: CASSPGLPANYGYTF. The chain is built from TRBV5-6 and TRBJ1-2; maybe TRBD1 (5 bases). Looked up from germline, CDR1 is SGHDT and CDR2 is YYEEEE. The CDR3 is made up of 15 amino acids. Trimming left V 4 bases short and J 2 bases short, with 15 bases between.

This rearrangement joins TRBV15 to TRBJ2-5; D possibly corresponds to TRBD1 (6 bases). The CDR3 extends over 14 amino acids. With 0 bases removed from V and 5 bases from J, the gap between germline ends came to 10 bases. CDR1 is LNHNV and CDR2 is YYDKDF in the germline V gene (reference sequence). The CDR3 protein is CATSREQGTETQYF. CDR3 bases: TGTGCCACCAGCAGAGAGCAGGGGACGGAGACCCAGTACTTC.

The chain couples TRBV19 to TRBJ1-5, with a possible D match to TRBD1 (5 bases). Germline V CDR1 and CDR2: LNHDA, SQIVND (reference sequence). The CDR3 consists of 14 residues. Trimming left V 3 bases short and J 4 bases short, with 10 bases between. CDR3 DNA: TGTGCCAGTAGTATGGGTCAGGGAAATCAGCCCCAGCATTTT. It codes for CASSMGQGNQPQHF. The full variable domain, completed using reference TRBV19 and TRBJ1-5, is DGGITQSPKYLFRKEGQNVTLSCEQNLNHDAMYWYRQDPGQGLRLIYYSQIVNDFQKGDIAEGYSVSREKKESFPLTVTSAQKNPTAFYLCASSMGQGNQPQHFGDGTRLSIL.

Here the CDR3 reads CASRSPGEKLFF. DNA for the CDR3: TGTGCCAGCAGATCACCAGGTGAAAAACTGTTTTTT. The gene calls are TRBV25-1 and TRBJ1-4; D gene unclear. The CDR3 spans 12 residues. CDR1 and CDR2 (germline): MGHDK, SYGVNS. The V and J ends lost 6 bases and 7 bases respectively, with 9 bases between them.

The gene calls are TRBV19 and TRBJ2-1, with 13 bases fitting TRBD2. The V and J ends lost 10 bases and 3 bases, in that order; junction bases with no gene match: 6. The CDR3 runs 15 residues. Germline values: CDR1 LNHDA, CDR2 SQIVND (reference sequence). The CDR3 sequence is CATIRTSGSYNEQFF. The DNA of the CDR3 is TGTGCCACCATTCGGACTAGCGGGAGCTACAATGAGCAGTTCTTC.

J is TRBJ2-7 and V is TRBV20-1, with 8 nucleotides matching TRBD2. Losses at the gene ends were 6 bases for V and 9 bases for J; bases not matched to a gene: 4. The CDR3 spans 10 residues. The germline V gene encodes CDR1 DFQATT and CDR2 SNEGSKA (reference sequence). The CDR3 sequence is CSALLAGQYF. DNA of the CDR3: TGCAGTGCCCTCCTAGCGGGGCAGTACTTC.

CDR3 nucleotide sequence: TGTGCCAGCCGCAAGGAAAGGGGCTCCTACAATGAGCAGTTCTTC. Residues: CASRKERGSYNEQFF. V usage is TRBV5-5 and J usage is TRBJ2-1; D possibly corresponds to TRBD1 (5 bases). The CDR3 contains 15 residues. The germline CDR1 and CDR2 sequences are SGHKS and YYEKEE (reference sequence). V was trimmed by 7 bases and J by 0 bases, leaving 14 bases between them.

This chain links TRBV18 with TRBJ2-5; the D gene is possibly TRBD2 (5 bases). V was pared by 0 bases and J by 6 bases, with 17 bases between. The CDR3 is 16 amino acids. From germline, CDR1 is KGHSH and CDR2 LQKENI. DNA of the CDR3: TGTGCCAGCTCACCACCGGGATCGGGGAGTGGAAAGACCCAGTACTTC. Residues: CASSPPGSGSGKTQYF.

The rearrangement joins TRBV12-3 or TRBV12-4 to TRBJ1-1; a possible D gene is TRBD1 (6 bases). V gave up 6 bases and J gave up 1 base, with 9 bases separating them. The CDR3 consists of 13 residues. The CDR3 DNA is TGTGCCAGCAGCAACAGGGCGAACACTGAAGCTTTCTTT. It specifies CASSNRANTEAFF.

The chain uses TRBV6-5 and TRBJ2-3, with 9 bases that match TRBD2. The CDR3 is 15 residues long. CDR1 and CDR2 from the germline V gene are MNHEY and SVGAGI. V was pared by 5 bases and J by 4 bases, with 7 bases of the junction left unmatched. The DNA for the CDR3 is TGTGCCAGCAGTCGGGGACTAGCCCCCTCAGATACGCAGTATTTT. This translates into CASSRGLAPSDTQYF.